This T cell receptor beta chain stems from a study of synovial regulatory T cells in juvenile arthritis. The overall study: A few patients were therapy-naive; five or six received methotrexate alone. Study findings and constraints: Synovial Treg CDR3 sequences overlapped more with iaTregs than other circulating Tregs. Largely private between patients, iaTreg TCR repertoires showed partial overlap with synovial Teff and blood CPL repertoires.

Using immunoSEQ multiplex PCR, the repertoire was profiled, and TCRdb retains in-frame clones only, with some absent. The listing contains roughly 9,900 clones. Germline CDR1 is MNHNS and CDR2 is SASEGT. This CDR3 region has 15 residues. No DNA is given. About this clone itself: Antigen unknown.

Sequencing input: Treg cells from blood. Regarding subset: remaining (HLA-DR-negative) circulating blood Treg cells. The chain joins TRBV6-1 to TRBJ1-2. The sequence was collected from a donor younger than 30 with juvenile idiopathic arthritis. The CDR3 protein is CAAGRDLRVHYGYTF.